The T cell receptor (beta chain) under discussion was sequenced for a study of blood T cells in healthy people across ages. A second roughly 7 to 11 cycle PCR used barcoded and J-beta primers. TCRdb re-called the 5' RACE reads through MiXCR, storing one row per CDR3 protein. The sample contains about 560,000 distinct CDR3 sequences, 25% to 35% of which appear only once. Germline CDR1 is SNHLY and CDR2 is FYNNEI. The V and J ends lost 4 bases and 8 bases respectively, with 18 bases between them. The CDR3 consists of 15 residues. This clonotype was counted a few times. The sample was also linked to a second study, of T cells of mothers and their children. That publication notes: The M1S primer of the second PCR added sample barcodes and 2-4 random nucleotides.

The chain joins TRBV2 to TRBJ2-1, with TRBD1 as a possible D gene (6 bases). The receptor was isolated from a boy under 10 years old in good health. The sample taken for sequencing was blood. Written as DNA, the CDR3 is TGTGCCAGCAGTGCGTTGGGACATCAGGTGTATGAGCAGTTCTTC. Translating it yields CASSALGHQVYEQFF.